The 10 T cell receptor beta chains reported below all come from one sample, sequenced in a study of T cell responses to AZD1222 COVID-19 vaccine. Produced via immunoSEQ multiplex PCR; TCRdb's table is partial and in-frame only. The sample consists of about 160,000 clones, about 91% of them appearing once. The specimen was peripheral blood, collected on day 0 of MenACWY control vaccination. The origin of the receptors is an adult in good health.

This chain links TRBV6-2 or TRBV6-3 with TRBJ1-1; the D gene is possibly TRBD1 (5 bases). The CDR3 is 15 amino acids. Germline CDR1 and CDR2: MNHEY and SVGEGT. Trimming shortened V by 3 bases and J by 5 bases, and 16 bases separated the two germline ends. The CDR3 spells CASSYKIAGLTEAFF. The CDR3 DNA reads TGTGCCAGCAGTTATAAAATTGCAGGGCTTACTGAAGCTTTCTTT.

The chain uses TRBV7-2 and TRBJ2-7; 7 bases are a match to TRBD2. There are 15 residues in the CDR3. Germline V CDR1 and CDR2: SGHTA, FQGNSA. The trim removed 2 bases at V and 4 bases at J, leaving 8 bases unmatched. The CDR3 DNA follows: TGTGCCAGCAGCTTATCCCGCGGGAGTCTTTACGAGCAGTACTTC. Residues: CASSLSRGSLYEQYF.

This clone was seen just once. The chain recombines TRBV29-1 with TRBJ1-2; D unclear. The germline V gene encodes CDR1 SQVTM and CDR2 ANQGSEA. CDR3 size: 12 residues. Deletions cut 3 bases from V and 3 bases from J, with 8 bases between. The DNA of the CDR3 is TGCAGCGTTGATGGGTGGGACTATGGCTACACCTTC. Translated: CSVDGWDYGYTF.

V gene TRBV5-4 combines with J gene TRBJ2-1; D remains unclear. V lost 1 base, J lost 4 bases, and 12 bases lay in between. Germline V gene data show CDR1 as SGHNT and CDR2 as YYREEE (reference sequence). This CDR3 has 15 amino acids. The CDR3 loop reads CASSLRTHLYNEQFF. For the CDR3, the DNA is TGTGCCAGCAGCTTGAGAACTCACCTGTACAATGAGCAGTTCTTC.

The rearrangement links TRBV27 to TRBJ1-1, with D perhaps matching TRBD1 (6 bases). V dropped 5 bases and J dropped 9 bases, with 16 bases sitting between them. The CDR3 is 13 amino acids. From germline, CDR1 is MNHEY and CDR2 SMNVEV (reference sequence). CDR3 sequence: CASSPRGAGQAFF. CDR3 in DNA: TGTGCCAGCAGTCCTAGGGGGGCCGGACAAGCTTTCTTT.

With regard to this clone: The sample has other DNA sequences that encode this CDR3 too. The CDR3 protein is CASSLIGGGMNTEAFF. The CDR3 coding sequence is TGTGCCAGCAGCTTAATAGGGGGGGGGATGAACACTGAAGCTTTCTTT. The chain combines TRBV11-2 with TRBJ1-1; a weak D match, TRBD1 (6 bases). The CDR3 is 16 residues long. Germline CDR1 is SGHAT and CDR2 is FQNNGV. Deletions cut 2 bases from V and 0 bases from J, with 13 bases between. Full variable domain (missing parts from reference TRBV11-2 and TRBJ1-1): EAGVAQSPRYKIIEKRQSVAFWCNPISGHATLYWYQQILGQGPKLLIQFQNNGVVDDSQLPKDRFSAERLKGVDSTLKIQPAKLEDSAVYLCASSLIGGGMNTEAFFGQGTRLTVV.

The V gene is TRBV5-1, the J gene TRBJ2-7; D gene ambiguous. Germline loops: CDR1 SGHRS, CDR2 YFSETQ. CDR3 size: 11 residues. V was shortened by 4 bases and J by 7 bases, with 9 bases between the two germline ends. DNA of the CDR3: TGCGCCAGCAGCCTGATGGGTGAGCAGTACTTC. Translated: CASSLMGEQYF.

This rearrangement joins TRBV7-2 to TRBJ2-3; D unclear. Trimming removed 4 bases at V and 15 bases at J, with 14 bases between. Germline CDR1 reads SGHTA; CDR2 reads FQGNSA. The CDR3 is made up of 11 amino acids. CDR3 amino acids: CASSSGPPGYF. CDR3 sequence (DNA): TGTGCCAGCAGCTCCGGGCCCCCCGGTTATTTT. Based on the CDR3 plus reference TRBV7-2 and TRBJ2-3, the full variable domain is GAGVSQSPSNKVTEKGKDVELRCDPISGHTALYWYRQSLGQGLEFLIYFQGNSAPDKSGLPSDRFSAERTGGSVSTLTIQRTQQEDSAVYLCASSSGPPGYFGPGTRLTVL.

The chain has TRBV7-2 and TRBJ1-2, with 7 bases matching TRBD1. This CDR3 has 16 amino acids. V dropped 3 bases and J dropped 7; count of bases not matched to a gene: 14. CDR1 and CDR2 (germline): SGHTA, FQGNSA. DNA for the CDR3: TGTGCCAGCAGCTTCCCGGCGACAGGGTTTTATGGTGGCTACACCTTC. Protein: CASSFPATGFYGGYTF.

The rearrangement joins TRBV25-1 to TRBJ1-1, with 7 positions matching TRBD1. Germline V lookup: CDR1 MGHDK, CDR2 SYGVNS. The V gene end was trimmed by 6 bases and the J gene end by 4 bases; junction bases not matched to a gene: 17. The CDR3 loop spans 17 amino acids. CDR3 bases: TGTGCCAGCAGCCCCTACGGCCGACAGGGCGAAGGCACTGAAGCTTTCTTT. Protein sequence: CASSPYGRQGEGTEAFF.